This TCR beta chain was retrieved from a study of cytomegalovirus exposure and HLA in healthy donors. Of note for this clone: Other DNA sequences in this specimen translate into the identical CDR3.

13 Jbeta primers and 60 Vbeta primers were used for the PCR. The repertoire was sequenced with immunoSEQ multiplex PCR; TCRdb's copy has only in-frame clones and lacks some. The table has 150,000 to 200,000 clones, about 75% seen once. The material sequenced was PBMCs. The origin of this receptor is a male donor in good health and CMV-seronegative.

The CDR3: CASSQDSSGNTIYF. CDR3 bases: TGCGCCAGCAGCCAGGACAGCTCTGGAAACACCATATATTTT. J is TRBJ1-3 and V is TRBV4-3, with D perhaps TRBD1 (6 bases). Deletions cut 3 bases from V and 0 bases from J, with 6 bases between. Germline values: CDR1 LGHNA, CDR2 YSLEER. The CDR3 consists of 14 residues.